This entry features one T cell receptor beta chain sequence. Repertoires were generated with immunoSEQ multiplex PCR, while TCRdb's copy carries only in-frame clones and drops some. The sample lists approximately 82,000 clones, about nine tenths seen once, with more than 0.45% in the top ten. This entry is derived from a study of OX40 agonist ivuxolimab in advanced cancers. The receptor was derived from an adult with an advanced solid tumor such as melanoma, head and neck, liver or kidney cancer. The material was CD4+ or CD8+ T cells sorted from blood, obtained in a trial of the OX40 agonist ivuxolimab.

The CDR3 coding sequence is TGTGCCAGTAGCCCCAACTGGGGCGGCAACTCTGGGGCCAACGTCCTGACTTTC. Translated: CASSPNWGGNSGANVLTF. The chain uses TRBV19 and TRBJ2-6, with a tentative D call TRBD1 (5 bases). This CDR3 region has 18 residues. Germline V gene data show CDR1 as LNHDA and CDR2 as SQIVND (reference sequence). Trimming shortened V by 6 bases and J by 0 bases, and 18 bases separated the two germline ends.